A single sample gave rise to the 26 T cell receptor beta chains below, sequenced in a study of blood T cell repertoires in COVID-19. Sequencing used immunoSEQ multiplex PCR; TCRdb keeps in-frame clones, though not all of them. Altogether 100,000 to 150,000 clones are present, 65% to 85% being singletons, with the ten largest covering 5.5% to 6.5%. Sequenced sample: peripheral blood. The receptors stem from a man older than 75 with active or convalescent COVID-19.

The rearrangement joins TRBV5-6 to TRBJ2-2; TRBD2 matches at 16 bases. CDR3 length equals 17 residues. Germline loops: CDR1 SGHDT, CDR2 YYEEEE. With V trimmed by 4 bases and J by 4 bases, 4 bases remained unmatched. The CDR3 protein is CASSPGLAGGITGELFF. The CDR3 DNA follows: TGTGCCAGCAGCCCGGGACTAGCGGGGGGGATCACCGGGGAGCTGTTTTTT.

The chain carries TRBV9 and TRBJ1-1; no clear D. V shed 0 bases and J shed 0 bases, with 6 bases lying between them. Germline CDR1 and CDR2: SGDLS and YYNGEE. The CDR3 contains 14 residues. DNA of the CDR3: TGTGCCAGCAGCGTAGATCAGATGAACACTGAAGCTTTCTTT. Its translation is CASSVDQMNTEAFF.

The V and J genes are TRBV9 and TRBJ2-3; 11 bases match TRBD2. V dropped 4 bases and J dropped 6; count of bases not matched to a gene: 13. Germline CDR1 is SGDLS and CDR2 is YYNGEE. CDR3 size: 17 residues. The CDR3 loop reads CASSPRLAGNLPDTQYF. The CDR3 region has the DNA TGTGCCAGCAGCCCAAGACTAGCGGGGAACCTCCCTGATACGCAGTATTTT.

This chain uses TRBV7-6 with TRBJ2-2, with TRBD2 identical over 7 bases. Per germline, CDR1 SGHVS and CDR2 FNYEAQ. With V trimmed by 1 base and J by 1 base, 6 bases remained unmatched. The CDR3 sequence is 17 residues long. CDR3 loop: CASSLVRLAVNTGELFF. CDR3 DNA: TGTGCCAGCAGCTTAGTTAGGCTAGCGGTGAACACCGGGGAGCTGTTTTTT.

The V call is TRBV10-3, the J call TRBJ2-5; 9 positions match TRBD2. This CDR3 is 16 amino acids long. V lost 6 bases, J lost 1 base, and 9 bases stayed unmatched. Germline V gene data show CDR1 as ENHRY and CDR2 as SYGVKD. The CDR3 nucleotides read TGTGCCATCAGACCGGGGGGTAGCGGGGGCCAAGAGACCCAGTACTTC. Its translation: CAIRPGGSGGQETQYF.

This chain uses TRBV5-4 with TRBJ2-5; D call uncertain. CDR1 is SGHNT and CDR2 is YYREEE in the germline V gene (reference sequence). CDR3 length equals 13 residues. Trimming cost V 0 bases and J 5 bases, with 8 bases left between them. The CDR3, as DNA: TGTGCCAGCAGCTTGGTTGACTCTGAGACCCAGTACTTC. Its translation is CASSLVDSETQYF.

The chain uses TRBV7-6 and TRBJ2-3, with 7 nucleotides matching TRBD1. CDR1 is SGHVS and CDR2 is FNYEAQ in the germline V gene. Germline trimming cut 4 bases from V and 0 bases from J; bases unmatched to any gene: 7. There are 16 residues in the CDR3. CDR3 DNA sequence: TGTGCCAGCAGCTACCGGACAGGCAAAAGCACAGATACGCAGTATTTT. The encoded protein is CASSYRTGKSTDTQYF.

A few counts support this clone. The V call is TRBV2, the J call TRBJ2-7, with 9 bases that match TRBD1. CDR1 and CDR2 from the germline V gene are SNHLY and FYNNEI. V gave up 6 bases and J gave up 5 bases; unmatched junction bases: 11. The CDR3 totals 15 residues. The CDR3 is CASSRPGTGSNEQYF. CDR3 nucleotides: TGTGCCAGCAGCCGTCCCGGGACAGGGAGCAACGAGCAGTACTTC.

The CDR3, as DNA: TGTGCCACCACATTCTCCAGTTTAATGAACACTGAAGCTTTCTTT. This encodes CATTFSSLMNTEAFF. The chain uses TRBV6-5 and TRBJ1-1, with D uncertain. Between the trimmed V and J ends, which lost 10 bases and 0 bases, there was a span of 18 bases. This CDR3 spans 15 amino acids. Per the germline V gene, CDR1 is MNHEY and CDR2 is SVGAGI.

The gene calls are TRBV18 and TRBJ1-1; no clear D. This CDR3 has 15 amino acids. Germline-derived CDR1 and CDR2 are KGHSH and LQKENI. V was shortened by 3 bases and J by 5 bases, with 16 bases between the two germline ends. In nucleotides, the CDR3 is TGTGCCAGCTCACCCGGGGAAGGGCGAAGGACTGAAGCTTTCTTT. Translated: CASSPGEGRRTEAFF. Full variable domain (outside the CDR3, taken from reference TRBV18 and TRBJ1-1): NAGVMQNPRHLVRRRGQEARLRCSPMKGHSHVYWYRQLPEEGLKFMVYLQKENIIDESGMPKERFSAEFPKEGPSILRIQQVVRGDSAAYFCASSPGEGRRTEAFFGQGTRLTVV.

The chain joins TRBV2 to TRBJ1-2, with D perhaps matching TRBD1 (5 bases). Looked up from germline, CDR1 is SNHLY and CDR2 is FYNNEI. Trimming shortened V by 0 bases and J by 13 bases, and 18 bases separated the two germline ends. The CDR3 loop spans 14 amino acids. For the CDR3, the DNA is TGTGCCAGCAGTGAAGCGGGCCAAACGGGGGGATGCACCTTC. Protein product: CASSEAGQTGGCTF.

J is TRBJ2-1 and V is TRBV6-6; possible D gene TRBD2, 6 bases. V shed 6 bases and J shed 0 bases, with 15 bases lying between them. There are 16 residues in the CDR3. The germline CDR1 and CDR2 sequences are MNHNY and SVGAGI (reference sequence). The CDR3 protein is CASSSARGSSYNEQFF. CDR3 sequence (DNA): TGTGCCAGCAGCTCGGCGCGGGGTAGCTCCTACAATGAGCAGTTCTTC.

CDR3 in amino acids: CASSVGAGQPQHF. CDR3 nucleotides: TGTGCCAGCAGCGTAGGGGCCGGCCAGCCCCAGCATTTT. V and J are TRBV9 and TRBJ1-5; D unresolved. The CDR3 spans 13 residues. Germline loops: CDR1 SGDLS, CDR2 YYNGEE. The V and J ends lost 0 bases and 7 bases respectively, with 8 bases between them.

This clone was seen only once. CDR3 sequence: CASSPGRGHIGELFF. In nucleotides, the CDR3 is TGTGCCAGCAGCCCCGGGAGGGGGCATATCGGGGAGCTGTTTTTT. V and J are TRBV6-4 and TRBJ2-2; D might be TRBD2 (8 bases). Trimming shortened V by 6 bases and J by 7 bases, and 18 bases separated the two germline ends. There are 15 residues in the CDR3. From germline, CDR1 is MRHNA and CDR2 SNTAGT.

This clone was detected only a few times. The chain couples TRBV5-4 to TRBJ1-6, with TRBD1 as a possible D gene (6 bases). Per the germline V gene, CDR1 is SGHNT and CDR2 is YYREEE (reference sequence). This CDR3 spans 16 amino acids. V was pared by 5 bases and J by 7 bases, with 19 bases between. The CDR3 nucleotides are TGTGCCAGCAGTCAGGCCCGACAGGAGCTAAATTCACCCCTCCACTTT. Its translation: CASSQARQELNSPLHF.

The chain has TRBV7-9 and TRBJ2-1; maybe TRBD2 (5 bases). Deletions cut 6 bases from V and 9 bases from J, with 18 bases between. The CDR3 covers 14 residues. In germline, CDR1 is SEHNR, CDR2 FQNEAQ (reference sequence). The CDR3 coding sequence is TGTGCCAGCAGTCCTCCCCGGGGATATACTGAGCAGTTCTTC. As protein: CASSPPRGYTEQFF.

The chain uses TRBV29-1 and TRBJ2-1, with a possible D match to TRBD2 (6 bases). The CDR3 consists of 12 residues. Trimming removed 3 bases from V and 7 bases from J, with 10 bases in between. CDR1 is SQVTM, CDR2 ANQGSEA, per germline. CDR3 sequence: CSVDGGRNEQFF. In DNA form, the CDR3 reads TGCAGCGTTGATGGGGGGAGGAATGAGCAGTTCTTC.

This sequence joins TRBV15 and TRBJ2-3; 7 positions agree with TRBD1. Germline CDR1 reads LNHNV; CDR2 reads YYDKDF (reference sequence). The CDR3 loop spans 16 amino acids. Trimming cost V 0 bases and J 6 bases; bases outside gene matches: 9. This CDR3 is CATSRDPTGAGDTQYF. The CDR3 DNA reads TGTGCCACCAGCAGAGATCCCACAGGGGCAGGGGATACGCAGTATTTT.

The J gene is TRBJ1-1, the V gene TRBV6-1; a weak D match, TRBD1 (5 bases). V was cut by 2 bases and J by 6 bases, with 16 bases left in between. The CDR3 has 15 residues. Germline-derived CDR1 and CDR2 are MNHNS and SASEGT. The CDR3 nucleotides are TGTGCCAGCAGTGAAAACGGGGGGAAGTACGCTGAAGCTTTCTTT. Translation: CASSENGGKYAEAFF.

This clone was picked up one time. The chain has TRBV7-2 and TRBJ2-7; 8 positions agree with TRBD2. CDR1 is SGHTA and CDR2 is FQGNSA in the germline V gene. J gave up 0 bases and V 1 base, and 5 bases lay outside the gene matches. This CDR3 comprises 16 residues. The CDR3 here is CASSLVSGGSSYEQYF. Here the CDR3 DNA reads TGTGCCAGCAGCTTAGTGAGCGGGGGAAGCTCCTACGAGCAGTACTTC.

The genes are TRBV7-6 and TRBJ2-1; a weak D match, TRBD1 (6 bases). V lost 3 bases, J lost 0 bases, and 9 bases lay in between. This CDR3 contains 15 residues. The germline V gene has CDR1 SGHVS and CDR2 FNYEAQ. CDR3 in DNA: TGTGCCAGCAGCTTCCTAGGGGGCTCCTACAATGAGCAGTTCTTC. Translation gives CASSFLGGSYNEQFF.

This clone appeared once. The V gene is TRBV4-3, the J gene TRBJ1-2, with 7 bases matching TRBD1. V lost 4 bases, J lost 2 bases, and 7 bases stayed unmatched. Germline assignment: CDR1 LGHNA and CDR2 YSLEER. This CDR3 has 15 residues. The CDR3 loop is CASSRSGTVNYGYTF. The CDR3 DNA follows: TGCGCCAGCAGCCGATCCGGGACAGTAAACTATGGCTACACCTTC.

This chain links TRBV7-9 with TRBJ1-6, with TRBD1 matching 10 bases. The V and J ends lost 2 bases and 6 bases, in that order; junction bases with no gene match: 1. The CDR3 extends over 15 amino acids. CDR1 and CDR2 from the germline V gene are SEHNR and FQNEAQ (reference sequence). CDR3 region: CASSLRDRGNSPLHF. The CDR3 bases are TGTGCCAGCAGCTTACGGGACAGGGGTAATTCACCCCTCCACTTT.

The gene calls are TRBV5-1 and TRBJ2-5, with a weak D call TRBD1 (6 bases). Trimming removed 1 base from V and 4 bases from J, with 11 bases in between. The CDR3 covers 14 residues. Germline V gene data show CDR1 as SGHRS and CDR2 as YFSETQ. The CDR3 protein is CASSLIEGGETQYF. Here the CDR3 DNA reads TGCGCCAGCAGCTTGATAGAAGGGGGAGAGACCCAGTACTTC.

V usage is TRBV5-1 and J usage is TRBJ2-3; D is ambiguous. Trimming cost V 7 bases and J 1 base, with 13 bases left between them. In germline, CDR1 is SGHRS, CDR2 YFSETQ. The CDR3 has 14 amino acids. CDR3 loop: CASASSRGTDTQYF. In nucleotides, the CDR3 is TGCGCCAGCGCGAGTAGTCGGGGCACAGATACGCAGTATTTT.

The chain couples TRBV6-1 to TRBJ1-5, with 9 bases identical to TRBD1. From germline, CDR1 is MNHNS and CDR2 SASEGT. The CDR3 runs 15 residues. V shed 1 base, J shed 7 bases, and the junction held 5 bases outside the gene matches. CDR3 sequence reads: CASSEGGQGFQPQHF. The CDR3 DNA follows: TGTGCCAGCAGTGAAGGGGGACAGGGATTCCAGCCCCAGCATTTT.